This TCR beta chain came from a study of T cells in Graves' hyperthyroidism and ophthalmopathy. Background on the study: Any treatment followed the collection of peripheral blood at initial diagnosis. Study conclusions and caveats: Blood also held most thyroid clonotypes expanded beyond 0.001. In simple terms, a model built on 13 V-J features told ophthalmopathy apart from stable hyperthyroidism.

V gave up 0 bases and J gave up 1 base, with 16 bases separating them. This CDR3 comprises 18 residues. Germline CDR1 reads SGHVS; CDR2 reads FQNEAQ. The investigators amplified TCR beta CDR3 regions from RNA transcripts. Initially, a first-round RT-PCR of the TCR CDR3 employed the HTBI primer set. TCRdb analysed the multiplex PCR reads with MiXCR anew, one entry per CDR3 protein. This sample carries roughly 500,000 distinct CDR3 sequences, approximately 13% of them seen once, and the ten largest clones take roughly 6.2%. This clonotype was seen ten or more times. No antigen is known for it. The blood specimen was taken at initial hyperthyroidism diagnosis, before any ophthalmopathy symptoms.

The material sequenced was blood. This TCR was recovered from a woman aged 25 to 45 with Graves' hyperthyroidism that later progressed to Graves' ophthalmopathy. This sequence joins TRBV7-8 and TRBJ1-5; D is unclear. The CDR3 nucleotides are TGTGCCAGCAGCTTAGCGCACCGACGCCTGGCCAGCAATCAGCCCCAGCATTTT. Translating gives CASSLAHRRLASNQPQHF.